This entry describes one TCR beta chain. One end of the junction varies from germline; a read error may be responsible. The CDR3 has 10 residues. These data are taken from a study of cytomegalovirus exposure and HLA in healthy donors. The overall study: An early release of data contained about 85 million unique TCRs, which came from HLA-typed donors.

With 60 Vbeta and 13 Jbeta primers, the PCR was carried out. Repertoires were generated with immunoSEQ multiplex PCR, while TCRdb's copy carries only in-frame clones and drops some. The sample has approximately 280,000 clones; roughly 90% are singletons. The clonotype was recovered from a young woman in good health and CMV-seronegative. The rearrangement joins TRBV23-1 to TRBJ1-2; D not resolved. TRBV23-1 is annotated as an ORF whose role is uncertain. The sample was PBMCs. The CDR3 loop reads CASSHKFPAF. The CDR3 DNA follows: TGCGCCAGCAGTCATAAATTCCCTGCCTTC.